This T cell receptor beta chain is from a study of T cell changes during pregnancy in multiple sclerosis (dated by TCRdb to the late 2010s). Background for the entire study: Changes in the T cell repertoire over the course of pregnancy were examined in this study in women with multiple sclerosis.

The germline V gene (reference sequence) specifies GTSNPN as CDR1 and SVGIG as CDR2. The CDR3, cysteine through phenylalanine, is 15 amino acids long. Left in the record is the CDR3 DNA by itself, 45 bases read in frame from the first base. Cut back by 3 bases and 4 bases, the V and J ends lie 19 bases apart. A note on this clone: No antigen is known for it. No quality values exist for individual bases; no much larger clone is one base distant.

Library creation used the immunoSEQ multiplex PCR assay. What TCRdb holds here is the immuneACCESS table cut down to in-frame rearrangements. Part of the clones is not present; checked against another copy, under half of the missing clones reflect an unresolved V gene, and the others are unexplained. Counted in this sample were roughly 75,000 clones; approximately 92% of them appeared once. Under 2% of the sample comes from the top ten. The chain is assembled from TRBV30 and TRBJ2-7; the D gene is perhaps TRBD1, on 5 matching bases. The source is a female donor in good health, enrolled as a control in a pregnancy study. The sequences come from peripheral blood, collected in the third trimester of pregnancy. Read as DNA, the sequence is TGTGCCTGGAGAGCCCTGAAGGGGATTGGGTACGAGCAGTACTTC. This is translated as CAWRALKGIGYEQYF.